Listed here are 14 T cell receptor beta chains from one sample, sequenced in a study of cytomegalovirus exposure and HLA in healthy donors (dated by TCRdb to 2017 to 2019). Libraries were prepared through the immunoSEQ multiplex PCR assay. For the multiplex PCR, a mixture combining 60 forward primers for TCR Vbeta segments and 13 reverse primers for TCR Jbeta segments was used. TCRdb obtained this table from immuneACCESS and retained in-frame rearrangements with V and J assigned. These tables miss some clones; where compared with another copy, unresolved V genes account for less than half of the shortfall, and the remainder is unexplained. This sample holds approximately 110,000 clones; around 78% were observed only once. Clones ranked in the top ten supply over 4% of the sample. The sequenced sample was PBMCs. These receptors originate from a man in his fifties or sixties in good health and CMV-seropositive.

The CDR3 reads CASSPPTGPGVLAFF. DNA for the CDR3: TGTGCCAGCTCACCACCCACCGGACCGGGAGTTTTGGCTTTCTTT. The J gene is TRBJ1-1, the V gene TRBV18; no definite D call. V lost 0 bases and J lost 11, with 19 bases in between. CDR3 length: 15 residues. Germline CDR1 KGHSH, CDR2 LQKENI.

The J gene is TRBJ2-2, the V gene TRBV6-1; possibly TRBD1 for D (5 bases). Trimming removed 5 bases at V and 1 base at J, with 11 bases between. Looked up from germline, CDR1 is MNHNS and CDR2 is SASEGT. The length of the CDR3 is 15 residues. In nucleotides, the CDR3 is TGTGCCAGCAGTCCCAGGGCAGGGAACACCGGGGAGCTGTTTTTT. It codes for CASSPRAGNTGELFF.

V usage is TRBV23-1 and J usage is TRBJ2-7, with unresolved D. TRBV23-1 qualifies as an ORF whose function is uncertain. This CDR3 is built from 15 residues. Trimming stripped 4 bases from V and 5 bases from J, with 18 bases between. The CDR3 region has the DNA TGCGCCAGCAGTCCCCCCGTGGGCTTATTCCACGAGCAGTACTTC. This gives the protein CASSPPVGLFHEQYF.

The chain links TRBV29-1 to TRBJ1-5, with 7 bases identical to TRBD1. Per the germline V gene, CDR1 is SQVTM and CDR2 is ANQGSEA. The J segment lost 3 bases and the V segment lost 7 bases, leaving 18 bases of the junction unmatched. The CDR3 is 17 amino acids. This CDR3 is CSDEFSRKGASNQPQHF. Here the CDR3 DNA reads TGCAGCGACGAGTTCAGCCGGAAGGGGGCATCCAATCAGCCCCAGCATTTT. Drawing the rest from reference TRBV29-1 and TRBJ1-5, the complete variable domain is SAVISQKPSRDICQRGTSLTIQCQVDSQVTMMFWYRQQPGQSLTLIATANQGSEATYESGFVIDKFPISRPNLTFSTLTVSNMSPEDSSIYLCSDEFSRKGASNQPQHFGDGTRLSIL.

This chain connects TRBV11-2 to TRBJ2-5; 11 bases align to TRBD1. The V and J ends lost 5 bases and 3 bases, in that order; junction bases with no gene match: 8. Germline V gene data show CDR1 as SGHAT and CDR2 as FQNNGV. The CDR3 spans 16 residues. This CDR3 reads CASSPIWTGGEETQYF. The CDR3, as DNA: TGTGCCAGCAGCCCAATTTGGACAGGGGGCGAAGAGACCCAGTACTTC. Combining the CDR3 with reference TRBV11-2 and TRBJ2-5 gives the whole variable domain EAGVAQSPRYKIIEKRQSVAFWCNPISGHATLYWYQQILGQGPKLLIQFQNNGVVDDSQLPKDRFSAERLKGVDSTLKIQPAKLEDSAVYLCASSPIWTGGEETQYFGPGTRLLVL.

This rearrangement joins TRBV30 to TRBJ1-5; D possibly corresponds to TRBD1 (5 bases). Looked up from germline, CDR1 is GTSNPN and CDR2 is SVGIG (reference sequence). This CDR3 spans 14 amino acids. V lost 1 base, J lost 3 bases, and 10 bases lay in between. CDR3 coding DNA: TGTGCCTGGAGTGAGGGGATACACAATCAGCCCCAGCATTTT. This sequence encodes CAWSEGIHNQPQHF.

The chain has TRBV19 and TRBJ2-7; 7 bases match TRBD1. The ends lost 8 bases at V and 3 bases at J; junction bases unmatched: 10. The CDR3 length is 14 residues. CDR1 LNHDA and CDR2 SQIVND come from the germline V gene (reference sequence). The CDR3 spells CASATGETLYEQYF. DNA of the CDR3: TGTGCCAGTGCTACAGGGGAAACCCTCTACGAGCAGTACTTC.

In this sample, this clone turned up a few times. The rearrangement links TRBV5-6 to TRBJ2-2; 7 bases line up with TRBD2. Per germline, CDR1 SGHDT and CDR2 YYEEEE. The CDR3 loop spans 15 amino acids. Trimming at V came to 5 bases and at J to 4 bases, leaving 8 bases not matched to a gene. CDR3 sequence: CASRPSGASTGELFF. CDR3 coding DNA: TGTGCCAGCAGACCGAGCGGGGCTAGCACCGGGGAGCTGTTTTTT. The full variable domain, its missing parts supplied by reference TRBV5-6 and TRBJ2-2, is DAGVTQSPTHLIKTRGQQVTLRCSPKSGHDTVSWYQQALGQGPQFIFQYYEEEERQRGNFPDRFSGHQFPNYSSELNVNALLLGDSALYLCASRPSGASTGELFFGEGSRLTVL.

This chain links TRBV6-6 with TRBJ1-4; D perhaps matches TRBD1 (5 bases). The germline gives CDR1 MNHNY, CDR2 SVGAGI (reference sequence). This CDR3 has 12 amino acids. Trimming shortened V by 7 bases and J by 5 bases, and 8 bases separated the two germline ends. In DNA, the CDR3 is TGTGCCAGCAACCAGGGAAATGAAAAACTGTTTTTT. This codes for CASNQGNEKLFF.

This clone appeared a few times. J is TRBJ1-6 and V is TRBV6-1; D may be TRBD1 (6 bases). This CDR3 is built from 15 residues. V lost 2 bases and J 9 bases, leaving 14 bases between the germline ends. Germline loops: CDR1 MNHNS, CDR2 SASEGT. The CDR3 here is CASSEKNREASPLHF. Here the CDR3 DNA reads TGTGCCAGCAGTGAAAAAAACAGGGAAGCTTCACCCCTCCACTTT.

In DNA form, the CDR3 reads TGTGCCAGCAGCTCAGGGATTTCCTACGAGCAGTACTTC. This sequence encodes CASSSGISYEQYF. V is TRBV11-2 and J is TRBJ2-7, with TRBD1 as a possible D gene (5 bases). V dropped 4 bases and J dropped 1 base, with 8 bases sitting between them. Germline V lookup: CDR1 SGHAT, CDR2 FQNNGV. The CDR3 contains 13 residues.

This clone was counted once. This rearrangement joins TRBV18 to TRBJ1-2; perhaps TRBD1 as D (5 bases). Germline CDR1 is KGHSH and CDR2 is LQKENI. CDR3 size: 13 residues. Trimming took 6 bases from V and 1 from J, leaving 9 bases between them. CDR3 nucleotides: TGTGCCAGCTCGCAAGACAGTAACTATGGCTACACCTTC. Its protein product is CASSQDSNYGYTF.

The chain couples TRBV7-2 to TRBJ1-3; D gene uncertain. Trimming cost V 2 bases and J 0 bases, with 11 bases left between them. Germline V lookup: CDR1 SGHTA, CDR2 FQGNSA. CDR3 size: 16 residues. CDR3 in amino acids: CASSLWSVNSGNTIYF. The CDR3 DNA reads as TGTGCCAGCAGCTTATGGTCGGTCAACTCTGGAAACACCATATATTTT. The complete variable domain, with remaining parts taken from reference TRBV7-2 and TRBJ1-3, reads GAGVSQSPSNKVTEKGKDVELRCDPISGHTALYWYRQSLGQGLEFLIYFQGNSAPDKSGLPSDRFSAERTGGSVSTLTIQRTQQEDSAVYLCASSLWSVNSGNTIYFGEGSWLTVV.

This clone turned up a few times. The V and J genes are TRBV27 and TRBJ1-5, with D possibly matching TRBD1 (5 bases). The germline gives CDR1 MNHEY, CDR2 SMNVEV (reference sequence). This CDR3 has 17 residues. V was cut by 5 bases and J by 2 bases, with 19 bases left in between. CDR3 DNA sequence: TGTGCCAGCAGTGGGGGAGGTTTAGAGTGGGGCAATCAGCCCCAGCATTTT. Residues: CASSGGGLEWGNQPQHF.